This T cell receptor (beta chain) comes out of a study of cytomegalovirus exposure and HLA in healthy donors. Whole-study context: Of over 300 genotyped donors, roughly 80% clustered with self-reported Caucasian donors. Study outcomes and limitations: Later on, a genetic analysis was performed. It linked a missense variant in DCLRE1C with V- and J-gene trimming of TCR beta. Immune exposure data for these donors was limited to CMV serostatus. Per a prior analysis, the majority of TCR beta V segments were productive roughly 90% or roughly 30% of the time.

Points on this clone: Its antigen remains unidentified.

Researchers ran the PCR with 60 Vbeta and 13 Jbeta primers. Repertoires were generated with immunoSEQ multiplex PCR, while TCRdb's copy carries only in-frame clones and drops some. The table has about 170,000 clones, more than 75% seen once. Germline V CDR1 and CDR2: MNHNY, SVGAGI (reference sequence). V was cut by 2 bases and J by 2 bases, with 9 bases left in between. The CDR3 spans 15 residues. The source material was PBMCs. The source is a man aged 25-45 years in good health and CMV-seropositive. This chain links TRBV6-6 with TRBJ2-2, with D unclear. CDR3 amino acids: CASSYETFNTGELFF. CDR3 bases: TGTGCCAGCAGTTACGAGACTTTTAACACCGGGGAGCTGTTTTTT.